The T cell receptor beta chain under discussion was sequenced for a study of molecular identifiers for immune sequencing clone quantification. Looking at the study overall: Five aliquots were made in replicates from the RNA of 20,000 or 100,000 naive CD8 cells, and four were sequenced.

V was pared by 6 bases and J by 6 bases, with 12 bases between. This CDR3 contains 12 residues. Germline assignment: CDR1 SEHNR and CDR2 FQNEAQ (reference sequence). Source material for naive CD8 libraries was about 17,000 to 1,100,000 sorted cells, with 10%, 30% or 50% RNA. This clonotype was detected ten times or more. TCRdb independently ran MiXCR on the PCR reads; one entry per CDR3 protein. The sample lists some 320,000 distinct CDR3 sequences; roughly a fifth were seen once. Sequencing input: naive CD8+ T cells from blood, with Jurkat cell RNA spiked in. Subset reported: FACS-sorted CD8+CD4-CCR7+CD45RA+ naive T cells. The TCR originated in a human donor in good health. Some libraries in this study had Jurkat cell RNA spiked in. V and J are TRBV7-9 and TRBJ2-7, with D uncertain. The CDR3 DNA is TGTGCCAGCAGGCCCCTTACCCCCGAGCAGTACTTC. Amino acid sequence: CASRPLTPEQYF.